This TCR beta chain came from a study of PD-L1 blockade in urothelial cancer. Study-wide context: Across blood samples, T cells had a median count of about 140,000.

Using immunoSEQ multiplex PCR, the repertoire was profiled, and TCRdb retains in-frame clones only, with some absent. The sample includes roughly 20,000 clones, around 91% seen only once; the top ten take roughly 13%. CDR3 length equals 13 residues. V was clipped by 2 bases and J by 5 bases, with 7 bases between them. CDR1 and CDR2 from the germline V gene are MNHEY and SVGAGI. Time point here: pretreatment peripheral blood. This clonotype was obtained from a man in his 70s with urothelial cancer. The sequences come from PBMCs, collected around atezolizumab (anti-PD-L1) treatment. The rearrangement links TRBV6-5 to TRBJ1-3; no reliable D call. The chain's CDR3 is CASSYGQRNTIYF. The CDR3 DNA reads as TGTGCCAGCAGTTACGGGCAGCGAAACACCATATATTTT.